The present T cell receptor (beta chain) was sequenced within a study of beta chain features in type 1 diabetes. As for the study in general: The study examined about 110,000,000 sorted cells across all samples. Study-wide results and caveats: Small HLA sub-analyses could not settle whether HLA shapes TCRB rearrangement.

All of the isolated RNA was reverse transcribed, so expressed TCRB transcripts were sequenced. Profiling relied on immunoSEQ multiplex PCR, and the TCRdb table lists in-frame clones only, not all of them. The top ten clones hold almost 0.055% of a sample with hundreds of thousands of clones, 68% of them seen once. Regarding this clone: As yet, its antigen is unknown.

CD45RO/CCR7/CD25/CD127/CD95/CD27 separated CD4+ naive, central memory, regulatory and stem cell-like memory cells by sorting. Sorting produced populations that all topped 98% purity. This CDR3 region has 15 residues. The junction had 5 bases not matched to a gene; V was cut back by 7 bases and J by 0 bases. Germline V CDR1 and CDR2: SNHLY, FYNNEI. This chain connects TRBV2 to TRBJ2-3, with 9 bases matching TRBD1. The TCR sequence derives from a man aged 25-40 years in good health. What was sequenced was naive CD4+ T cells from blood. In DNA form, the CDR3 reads TGTGCCAGCATGCCGGGGACAGGGAGCACAGATACGCAGTATTTT. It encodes CASMPGTGSTDTQYF.